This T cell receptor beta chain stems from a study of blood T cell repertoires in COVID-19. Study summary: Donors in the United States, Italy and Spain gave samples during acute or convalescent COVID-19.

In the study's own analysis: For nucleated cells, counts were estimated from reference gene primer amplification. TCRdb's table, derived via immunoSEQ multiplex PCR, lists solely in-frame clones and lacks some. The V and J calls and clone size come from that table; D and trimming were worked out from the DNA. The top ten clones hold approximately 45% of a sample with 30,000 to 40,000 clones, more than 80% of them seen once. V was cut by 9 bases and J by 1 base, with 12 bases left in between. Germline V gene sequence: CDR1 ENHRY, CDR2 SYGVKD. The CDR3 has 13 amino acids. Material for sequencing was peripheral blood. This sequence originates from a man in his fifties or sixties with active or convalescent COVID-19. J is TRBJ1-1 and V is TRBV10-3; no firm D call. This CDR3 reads CAIAKERNTEAFF. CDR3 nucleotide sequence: TGTGCCATTGCAAAGGAGAGGAACACTGAAGCTTTCTTT.